The next 18 T cell receptor beta chains were all read from a single sample in a study of radiotherapy plus CTLA-4 blockade in lung cancer listed by TCRdb under 2018. The library was prepared using the immunoSEQ multiplex PCR assay. In TCRdb, the immuneACCESS table is reduced to in-frame sequences with V and J assigned. These tables do not hold every clone; where another copy was compared, an unresolved V gene accounts for under half, and the others remain unexplained. The sample contains 75,000 to 100,000 clones, almost 90% of them found a single time. The biggest ten clones account for nearly 5% of the sample. This material consisted of peripheral blood, taken from a patient treated with radiotherapy plus ipilimumab. The receptors derive from a human donor with non-small cell lung cancer that progressed on radiotherapy plus ipilimumab.

This sequence joins TRBV6-4 and TRBJ2-1; 9 bases line up with TRBD2. The V gene's germline CDR1 is MRHNA and CDR2 SNTAGT. The CDR3 length is 15 residues. The V and J ends lost 6 bases and 0 bases, in that order; junction bases with no gene match: 3. The CDR3 DNA reads as TGTGCCAGCAGCCGTAGCGGGAGCTCCTACAATGAGCAGTTCTTC. It codes for CASSRSGSSYNEQFF.

V is TRBV6-6 and J is TRBJ1-5, with 8 bases fitting TRBD1. This CDR3 has 13 residues. The V and J ends lost 7 bases and 3 bases, in that order; junction bases with no gene match: 2. The germline CDR1 and CDR2 sequences are MNHNY and SVGAGI (reference sequence). The CDR3 loop reads CASTTGDNQPQHF. The CDR3 bases are TGTGCCAGCACGACAGGGGACAATCAGCCCCAGCATTTT.

This chain joins TRBV7-2 and TRBJ1-3, with TRBD1 as a possible D gene (5 bases). CDR3 length: 15 amino acids. Germline V gene data show CDR1 as SGHTA and CDR2 as FQGNSA. Trimming left V 5 bases short and J 0 bases short, with 11 bases between. The DNA of the CDR3 is TGTGCCAGCAGCCGGGACGGCCTCTCTGGAAACACCATATATTTT. Residues: CASSRDGLSGNTIYF.

The rearrangement links TRBV2 to TRBJ2-7; TRBD1 aligns across 7 bases. Germline lookup yields CDR1 SNHLY and CDR2 FYNNEI. Trimming took 2 bases from V and 3 from J; bases not matched to a gene: 16. The CDR3 loop spans 18 amino acids. CDR3 sequence: CASSEPLPSRTGSYEQYF. The DNA for the CDR3 is TGTGCCAGCAGTGAACCGCTCCCGAGCCGGACAGGAAGCTACGAGCAGTACTTC. The full variable domain, its missing parts supplied by reference TRBV2 and TRBJ2-7, is EPEVTQTPSHQVTQMGQEVILRCVPISNHLYFYWYRQILGQKVEFLVSFYNNEISEKSEIFDDQFSVERPDGSNFTLKIRSTKLEDSAMYFCASSEPLPSRTGSYEQYFGPGTRLTVT.

The rearrangement joins TRBV7-9 to TRBJ1-1; D is unresolved. V lost 3 bases to trimming and J lost 0 bases, with 5 bases between them. CDR3 length: 13 residues. CDR1 is SEHNR, CDR2 FQNEAQ, per germline (reference sequence). The CDR3 sequence is CASSFQLNTEAFF. The CDR3 coding sequence is TGTGCCAGCAGCTTTCAGTTGAACACTGAAGCTTTCTTT. Based on the CDR3 plus reference TRBV7-9 and TRBJ1-1, the full variable domain is DTGVSQNPRHKITKRGQNVTFRCDPISEHNRLYWYRQTLGQGPEFLTYFQNEAQLEKSRLLSDRFSAERPKGSFSTLEIQRTEQGDSAMYLCASSFQLNTEAFFGQGTRLTVV.

For this clone: Other nucleotide sequences from this sample produce the same CDR3. The chain is built from TRBV11-3 and TRBJ2-1, with 7 bases fitting TRBD2. The trim removed 3 bases at V and 0 bases at J, leaving 2 bases unmatched. The CDR3 totals 15 residues. Germline-derived CDR1 and CDR2 are SGHNT and YENEEA. The CDR3 loop reads CASSLGGSSYNEQFF. CDR3 coding DNA: TGTGCCAGCAGCTTGGGAGGGAGCTCCTACAATGAGCAGTTCTTC.

This clone was counted once. The chain combines TRBV5-1 with TRBJ2-7, with 7 bases lining up with TRBD1. J gave up 6 bases and V 7 bases, and 13 bases lay outside the gene matches. CDR3 size: 14 residues. Germline CDR1 reads SGHRS; CDR2 reads YFSETQ. The CDR3 is CASAPGQVLSEQYF. CDR3 DNA: TGCGCCAGCGCTCCCGGACAGGTCTTGAGCGAGCAGTACTTC. The whole variable domain, remainder taken from reference TRBV5-1 and TRBJ2-7, is KAGVTQTPRYLIKTRGQQVTLSCSPISGHRSVSWYQQTPGQGLQFLFEYFSETQRNKGNFPGRFSGRQFSNSRSEMNVSTLELGDSALYLCASAPGQVLSEQYFGPGTRLTVT.

The chain uses TRBV5-1 and TRBJ1-2; D might be TRBD1 (6 bases). The CDR3 totals 15 residues. CDR1 SGHRS and CDR2 YFSETQ come from the germline V gene. V lost 0 bases and J 4 bases, leaving 13 bases between the germline ends. The CDR3 DNA follows: TGCGCCAGCAGCTTGGGGACAGCGCAGACCTATGGCTACACCTTC. This encodes CASSLGTAQTYGYTF.

The chain couples TRBV5-5 to TRBJ1-2; D call uncertain. The CDR3 has 12 residues. Germline lookup yields CDR1 SGHKS and CDR2 YYEKEE (reference sequence). Trimming took 5 bases from V and 2 from J, leaving 7 bases between them. CDR3 nucleotides: TGTGCCAGCAGGGCAGGCAACTATGGCTACACCTTC. Residues: CASRAGNYGYTF.

The CDR3 DNA follows: TGTGCCAGTAGTATAGATGGGGGTTCCGGGGAGCTGTTTTTT. Translation: CASSIDGGSGELFF. V is TRBV19 and J is TRBJ2-2; D may match TRBD1 or TRBD2 (5 bases each). The germline CDR1 and CDR2 sequences are LNHDA and SQIVND (reference sequence). The CDR3 sequence is 14 residues long. The V gene lost 0 bases and the J gene lost 6 bases, with 8 bases spanning the gap.

The gene calls are TRBV5-4 and TRBJ2-1; 13 bases align to TRBD2. V lost 2 bases to trimming and J lost 9 bases; unmatched junction nucleotides: 5. The CDR3 has 15 amino acids. CDR1 is SGHNT, CDR2 YYREEE, per germline (reference sequence). CDR3 in amino acids: CASSLLAGGPGEQFF. Here the CDR3 DNA reads TGTGCCAGCAGCTTACTAGCGGGAGGGCCCGGTGAGCAGTTCTTC.

V gene TRBV15 combines with J gene TRBJ2-7, with D possibly being TRBD2 (5 bases). This CDR3 is built from 16 residues. The V gene lost 0 bases and the J gene lost 2 bases, with 14 bases spanning the gap. Germline CDR1 LNHNV, CDR2 YYDKDF (reference sequence). In nucleotides, the CDR3 is TGTGCCACCAGCAGAGAAACGGGAATATTAACCTACGAGCAGTACTTC. This translates into CATSRETGILTYEQYF.

As for this clone: The sample contains more than one DNA sequence encoding this CDR3. This chain connects TRBV5-1 to TRBJ1-1; D ambiguous. Trimming removed 0 bases from V and 0 bases from J, with 3 bases in between. The germline gives CDR1 SGHRS, CDR2 YFSETQ. This CDR3 region has 13 residues. CDR3: CASSLVVNTEAFF. CDR3 nucleotide sequence: TGCGCCAGCAGCTTGGTTGTGAACACTGAAGCTTTCTTT.

Here the CDR3 DNA reads TGTGCCAGCAGCTCGGGACAATCCTTTTTGGACTATGGCTACACCTTC. Translated: CASSSGQSFLDYGYTF. This chain joins TRBV7-9 and TRBJ1-2, with a weak D call TRBD1 (6 bases). Germline V gene sequence: CDR1 SEHNR, CDR2 FQNEAQ (reference sequence). V was clipped by 4 bases and J by 3 bases, with 18 bases between them. This CDR3 contains 16 residues.

The chain has TRBV5-5 and TRBJ2-6, with D perhaps matching TRBD2 (6 bases). The CDR3 has 16 residues. Deletions cut 2 bases from V and 4 bases from J, with 13 bases between. CDR1 and CDR2 from the germline V gene are SGHKS and YYEKEE (reference sequence). The CDR3 region has the DNA TGTGCCAGCAGCTTACGGGGGACCTCAGGGGCCAACGTCCTGACTTTC. This encodes CASSLRGTSGANVLTF.

This chain joins TRBV7-3 and TRBJ1-2; D unclear. Germline V gene sequence: CDR1 SGHTA, CDR2 FQGTGA. The CDR3 runs to 13 residues. V was clipped by 2 bases and J by 8 bases, with 12 bases between them. CDR3 residues: CASSLSPVRGYTF. The CDR3 DNA is TGTGCCAGCAGCTTATCACCGGTTAGGGGCTACACCTTC.

CDR3 sequence (DNA): TGTGCCAGCAGTTACCCCGGGACAGGGAACCAGTACTTC. This sequence encodes CASSYPGTGNQYF. J is TRBJ2-5 and V is TRBV6-5; 9 nucleotides line up with TRBD1. This CDR3 spans 13 amino acids. J lost 10 bases, V lost 2 bases, and 5 bases had no gene match. Germline CDR1 and CDR2: MNHEY and SVGAGI.

This clone has more than one count but fewer than ten. The chain recombines TRBV6-4 with TRBJ2-1, with a weak D call TRBD2 (5 bases). V lost 3 bases and J lost 0, with 12 bases in between. The CDR3 runs 16 residues. Germline loops: CDR1 MRHNA, CDR2 SNTAGT. CDR3 DNA: TGTGCCAGCAGTGAAAAGGGCACTAGCTCCTACAATGAGCAGTTCTTC. It translates to CASSEKGTSSYNEQFF.